These T cell receptor beta chains were read from a single sample in a study of control samples from healthy donors and cancer patients. Clones were sequenced by immunoSEQ multiplex PCR, and TCRdb holds only the in-frame ones, with some missing. The sample holds over 150,000 clones, approximately 92% seen once. The sequenced sample was blood. Receptors originate from a man younger than 35 in good health. The CDR3 runs from the conserved cysteine through the conserved F or W. Fields, in order: J gene, D gene, V gene, clone size, CDR3 protein, CDR3 DNA. A D gene is named only where the DNA matches it firmly. Expanded clones are given a class, and other clones once, few, many or no size at all.

TRBJ1-2	TRBD1	TRBV28	.	CASLRAGGSYGYTF	TGTGCCAGTTTGAGGGCAGGGGGGTCCTATGGCTACACCTTC
TRBJ2-1	TRBD1	TRBV11-3	.	CASSGDRDGNEQFF	TGTGCCAGCAGCGGGGACAGGGACGGCAATGAGCAGTTCTTC
TRBJ2-5	TRBD2	TRBV2	.	CASSPTSALETQYF	TGTGCCAGCAGCCCGACTAGCGCCTTGGAGACCCAGTACTTC
TRBJ2-3	TRBD2	TRBV10-2	.	CASRGPGLAGGYTDTQYF	TGCGCCAGCAGGGGTCCGGGACTAGCGGGGGGGTACACAGATACGCAGTATTTT
TRBJ2-5	TRBD1	TRBV7-2	.	CASSLLTGGVQETQYF	TGTGCCAGCAGCTTGTTGACAGGGGGAGTTCAAGAGACCCAGTACTTC
TRBJ2-7	.	TRBV6-5	.	CASSPLGAGLEQYF	TGTGCCAGCAGTCCCCTGGGGGCAGGCCTCGAGCAGTACTTC
TRBJ2-4	TRBD2	TRBV3-1/TRBV3-2	.	CASSSRTSPGIQYF	TGTGCCAGCAGCTCCAGGACTAGCCCGGGGATTCAGTACTTC
TRBJ2-6	.	TRBV24-1	.	CATSLSGANVLTF	TGTGCCACCAGTCTCTCTGGGGCCAACGTCCTGACTTTC
TRBJ2-7	.	TRBV5-5	.	CASSLIQASEQYF	TGTGCCAGCAGCTTGATCCAGGCTAGCGAGCAGTACTTC
TRBJ2-5	.	TRBV20-1	.	CSARQQETQYF	TGCAGTGCGAGGCAGCAAGAGACCCAGTACTTC
TRBJ2-7	.	TRBV2	.	CASSLRDSRTEQYF	TGTGCCAGCAGTCTCCGGGACTCTAGAACTGAGCAGTACTTC
TRBJ1-6	.	TRBV6-1	once	CASSGGGERSSYNSPLHF	TGTGCCAGCAGTGGGGGGGGAGAGAGGAGCTCCTATAATTCACCCCTCCACTTT
TRBJ2-2	TRBD2	TRBV9	.	CASSPPGTMSTGELFF	TGTGCCAGCAGCCCCCCCGGGACTATGAGTACCGGGGAGCTGTTTTTT
TRBJ1-3	.	TRBV6-1	.	CASSDGWSGNTIYF	TGTGCCAGCAGTGACGGGTGGTCTGGAAACACCATATATTTT
TRBJ1-3	.	TRBV6-5	.	CASRHYSGNTIYF	TGTGCCAGCAGGCATTACTCTGGAAACACCATATATTTT
TRBJ1-5	.	TRBV28	.	CASSRTDLNQPQHF	TGTGCCAGCAGCCGGACGGATCTCAATCAGCCCCAGCATTTT
TRBJ2-4	TRBD1	TRBV19	.	CASSLIPGQRLAAKNIQYF	TGTGCCAGTAGTCTCATACCGGGACAGAGATTAGCCGCCAAAAACATTCAGTACTTC
TRBJ1-1	.	TRBV6-5	.	CASIAGTASEAFF	TGTGCCAGCATTGCCGGGACCGCGTCTGAAGCTTTCTTT
TRBJ1-2	TRBD1	TRBV7-2	.	CASSDRAGSYGYTF	TGTGCCAGCAGTGACAGGGCGGGGAGCTATGGCTACACCTTC
TRBJ1-5	.	TRBV18	.	CASSPQGGLNQPQHF	TGTGCCAGCTCACCACAGGGGGGACTCAATCAGCCCCAGCATTTT
TRBJ2-3	TRBD2	TRBV5-1	.	CASRTSGVQYTQYF	TGCGCCAGTAGGACTAGCGGGGTTCAGTATACGCAGTATTTT
TRBJ1-4	.	TRBV18	.	CASSQRGGEKLFF	TGTGCCAGCTCACAAAGAGGAGGCGAAAAACTGTTTTTT
TRBJ1-1	.	TRBV6-6	.	CASSYGRGFNTEAFF	TGTGCCAGCAGTTACGGCAGGGGTTTCAACACTGAAGCTTTCTTT
TRBJ1-2	TRBD1	TRBV5-1	.	CASTGQAGDYGYTF	TGCGCCAGCACCGGACAGGCCGGGGACTATGGCTACACCTTC